This T cell receptor (beta chain) was sequenced for a study of CD8+CD57+ T cells in acquired aplastic anemia. Overall study: Across the sorted CD4+ and CD8+ cells, DNA amounts averaged approximately 3.1 ug. The study, taken as a whole, reports: Common to patients and controls were about 31 CD8+ CDR3 sequences. Patients and controls were not found to differ significantly in CD8+ Simpson's diversity.

This CDR3 comprises 14 residues. Germline values: CDR1 LNHDA, CDR2 SQIVND (reference sequence). V dropped 5 bases and J dropped 0 bases, with 11 bases sitting between them. This clonotype was seen many times. The target antigen is unknown. The template used for profiling TCR beta VDJ and CDR3 was genomic DNA. TCRdb ran MiXCR on the reads and lists one entry per CDR3 protein. This sample has 190,000 or so distinct CDR3 sequences, with around 63% found just once. V gene TRBV19 combines with J gene TRBJ2-7; D is unresolved. The clonotype comes from a human donor in good health. Sequenced material: sorted CD4+, CD8+, or CD8+CD57+ T cells (not recorded which) from PBMCs. In nucleotides, the CDR3 is TGTGCCAGTAGTGCCGCGGTGGCCTCCTACGAGCAGTACTTC. It yields the protein CASSAAVASYEQYF.